Sequencing of this T cell receptor (beta chain) was carried out in a study of blood T cell repertoires in COVID-19 (dated by TCRdb to about 2020). At the level of the whole study: Samples covering the acute and convalescent phases of COVID-19 were provided by collaborators in the United States, Italy and Spain. The material from the prospective study consisted of cDNA or gDNA derived from T cells, B-cell-depleted T cells, or PBMCs. Deeply sampled blood TCRbeta repertoires from subjects exposed to, actively infected with, or recovered from COVID-19 were included in the dataset. The repertoires were released in a freely available public database meant as a resource for research on the immune response to SARS-CoV-2. Samples came from the ongoing ImmuneRACE study (first 160 participants) plus 1,254 subjects from 6 global collaborators. The sample metadata nearly always contained a de-identified subject ID, COVID-19 status, age in years and sex. Where HLA class I and class II types were available, the types were taken from metadata supplied by the sample provider, not from assay-based typing. The study at large found these results: The quantity of clinical and demographic metadata differed by source and by participant and was supplied without curation.

The immunoSEQ Assay, a bias-controlled multiplex PCR, was used to amplify TCRbeta CDR3 regions from genomic DNA. On the study's bioinformatics: The number of nucleated cells in each sample was estimated from the amplification of reference gene primers within the assay. To quantify the absolute abundance of each unique TCRbeta CDR3 rearrangement, sequence reads were collapsed and filtered. For each sample, productive Simpson clonality was calculated as the square root of Simpson's diversity index across productive rearrangements. TCRdb stores this immuneACCESS table with in-frame sequences only. Part of the clones is absent; in the studies checked, under half of the shortfall reflects unresolved V genes, and no reason is known for the rest. The V and J calls and clone size are taken from that table; D and trimming were inferred from the DNA. The sample records over 250,000 clones, roughly 86% of which are singletons. The top ten hold approximately 1% of the sample.

Note on this clone: No cognate antigen has been identified for it. Within one base of it there is no much larger clone, and no base qualities were kept.

CDR1 and CDR2 (KGHSH, LQKENI) derive from the germline V gene. CDR3 length: 14 amino acids, cysteine to phenylalanine. Only CDR3 DNA remains: 42 bases, in frame from the first base. V loses 10 bases, J loses 3 bases, and the germline ends lie 18 bases apart. Participants in the prospective study were enrolled through a virtual design, were aged about 18 to 90 years, and lived in 24 United States geographic areas. In the prospective study, participants were assigned to cohorts based on the clinical history participants reported in a screening survey and a study questionnaire. For ImmuneRACE Cohort 3, a participant was defined as recovered based on two consecutive negative NP/OP PCR tests, clearance by a healthcare professional, or resolution of symptoms. Mobile phlebotomists in the prospective study collected whole blood, serum and a nasopharyngeal or oropharyngeal swab from every participant. Additional blood draws and questionnaires over an approximately 2-month period could optionally be provided by prospective study participants. Before DNA extraction, blood samples from the prospective study were shipped at room temperature or frozen.

Sample: PBMCs or T cells enriched from blood (not recorded which). The chain employs TRBV18 and TRBJ2-5; 5 matching bases give a weak D call of TRBD2. The receptor's source is a woman in her thirties who had recovered from COVID-19. The bases are TGTGCCACAGCCTTAGCCGGGGTCGAAGAGACCCAGTACTTC. It codes for CATALAGVEETQYF.